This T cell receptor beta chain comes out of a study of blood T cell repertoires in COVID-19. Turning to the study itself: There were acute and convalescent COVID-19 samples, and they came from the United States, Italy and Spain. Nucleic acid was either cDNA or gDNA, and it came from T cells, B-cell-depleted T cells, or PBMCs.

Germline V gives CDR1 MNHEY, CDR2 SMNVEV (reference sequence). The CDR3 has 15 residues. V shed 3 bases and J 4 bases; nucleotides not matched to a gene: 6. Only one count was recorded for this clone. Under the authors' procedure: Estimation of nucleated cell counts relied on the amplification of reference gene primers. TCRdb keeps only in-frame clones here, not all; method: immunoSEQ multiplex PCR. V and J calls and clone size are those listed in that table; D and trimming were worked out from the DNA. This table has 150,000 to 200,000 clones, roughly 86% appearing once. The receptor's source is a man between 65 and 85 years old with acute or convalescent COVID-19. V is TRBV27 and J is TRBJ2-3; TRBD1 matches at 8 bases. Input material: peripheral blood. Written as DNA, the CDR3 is TGTGCCAGCAGTTTCACAGGGGGTCGGGCAGATACGCAGTATTTT. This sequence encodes CASSFTGGRADTQYF.